The 18 T cell receptor beta chains reported below all come from one sample, sequenced in a study of response to subunit inactivated influenza vaccine. TCRdb recomputed calls from the RT-PCR reads with MiXCR, one row per CDR3 protein. The data show fewer than 600,000 distinct CDR3 sequences, more than 7% seen once. The sequences come from PBMCs from blood, collected less than 30 months after vaccination. All receptors derive from a man aged 50 to 69 who received an inactivated influenza vaccine.

This clonotype was counted a few times. This sequence joins TRBV4-2 and TRBJ1-1; D not resolved. This CDR3 contains 14 residues. V was pared by 0 bases and J by 1 base, with 6 bases between. The germline V gene has CDR1 LGHNA and CDR2 YNFKEQ. In DNA form, the CDR3 reads TGTGCCAGCAGCCAAGAACGGCAGAACACTGAAGCTTTCTTT. This codes for CASSQERQNTEAFF.

This clonotype was observed many times. The CDR3 reads CASRPGGGNTIYF. For the CDR3, the DNA is TGTGCCAGCAGACCCGGCGGTGGAAACACCATATATTTT. The chain links TRBV6-2 or TRBV6-3 to TRBJ1-3; unclear D gene. Trimming left V 6 bases short and J 3 bases short, with 9 bases between. The CDR3 totals 13 residues. CDR1 and CDR2 (germline): MNHEY, SVGEGT.

This clonotype was counted only a few times. The chain uses TRBV5-1 and TRBJ2-5; D might be TRBD1 (5 bases). V was pared by 5 bases and J by 4 bases, with 12 bases between. The germline CDR1 and CDR2 sequences are SGHRS and YFSETQ. The CDR3 is 13 residues long. CDR3 residues: CASRIRVVETQYF. CDR3 bases: TGCGCCAGCAGAATCAGGGTCGTAGAGACCCAGTACTTC.

This clonotype showed up just a few times. The chain carries TRBV5-5 and TRBJ2-1, with 7 bases lining up with TRBD1. J lost 5 bases, V lost 4 bases, and 6 bases had no gene match. The germline V gene has CDR1 SGHKS and CDR2 YYEKEE (reference sequence). The CDR3 length is 14 residues. CDR3 residues: CASSPQGVNNEQFF. The CDR3 coding sequence is TGTGCCAGCAGCCCCCAGGGGGTCAACAATGAGCAGTTCTTC. Full variable domain (outside the CDR3, taken from reference TRBV5-5 and TRBJ2-1): DAGVTQSPTHLIKTRGQQVTLRCSPISGHKSVSWYQQVLGQGPQFIFQYYEKEERGRGNFPDRFSARQFPNYSSELNVNALLLGDSALYLCASSPQGVNNEQFFGPGTRLTVL.

This clonotype was counted at least ten times. This rearrangement joins TRBV20-1 to TRBJ1-1; unclear D gene. V was pared by 6 bases and J by 0 bases, with 8 bases between. The CDR3 totals 12 residues. Germline lookup yields CDR1 DFQATT and CDR2 SNEGSKA (reference sequence). The CDR3 loop reads CSAKTVNTEAFF. The CDR3 nucleotides are TGCAGTGCCAAGACGGTGAACACTGAAGCTTTCTTT.

This clonotype was seen at least ten times. The chain recombines TRBV29-1 with TRBJ2-3; TRBD1 matches 7 bases. The germline CDR1 and CDR2 sequences are SQVTM and ANQGSEA. The J segment lost 6 bases and the V segment lost 2 bases, leaving 11 bases of the junction unmatched. The CDR3 runs to 15 residues. Written as DNA, the CDR3 is TGCAGCGTTGAACGAACAGGGGACAAGGGCGATACGCAGTATTTT. This sequence encodes CSVERTGDKGDTQYF.

The rearrangement uses TRBV30 and TRBJ2-2, with 9 bases lining up with TRBD1. The CDR3 sequence is 16 residues long. The trim removed 0 bases at V and 5 bases at J, leaving 7 bases unmatched. Germline CDR1 is GTSNPN and CDR2 is SVGIG (reference sequence). For the CDR3, the DNA is TGTGCCTGGAGTGTCCAACAGGGGGCTCGTACCGGGGAGCTGTTTTTT. Amino acids: CAWSVQQGARTGELFF.

There are many counts of this clonotype. V usage is TRBV12-3 or TRBV12-4 and J usage is TRBJ2-1; tentatively, D is TRBD2 (5 bases). The CDR3 spans 15 residues. Trimming removed 4 bases at V and 5 bases at J, with 15 bases between. The CDR3: CASSSIVGLDNEQFF. The CDR3 DNA is TGTGCCAGCAGTTCGATCGTCGGACTTGACAATGAGCAGTTCTTC.

A few counts support this clonotype. This chain connects TRBV4-2 to TRBJ2-5, with 7 bases matching TRBD1. Per the germline V gene, CDR1 is LGHNA and CDR2 is YNFKEQ. After removal of 5 bases from V and 0 bases from J, the junction contained 9 bases not matched to a gene. The CDR3 contains 16 residues. The CDR3 spells CASSIQWTGHQETQYF. DNA of the CDR3: TGTGCCAGCAGCATCCAATGGACAGGACACCAAGAGACCCAGTACTTC.

This clonotype appeared a few times. The J gene is TRBJ2-2, the V gene TRBV6-2 or TRBV6-3; D gene unclear. The CDR3 is 13 amino acids. CDR1 MNHEY and CDR2 SVGEGT come from the germline V gene. Trimming cost V 6 bases and J 6 bases, with 11 bases left between them. CDR3 nucleotides: TGTGCCAGCAGCGTGTGGGTCGCCGGGGAGCTGTTTTTT. Amino acid sequence: CASSVWVAGELFF.

Only a few counts were recorded for this clonotype. The rearrangement uses TRBV7-8 and TRBJ2-5; D not resolved. Germline V lookup: CDR1 SGHVS, CDR2 FQNEAQ. The V end lost 1 base, the J end lost 5 bases, and 11 bases lay between the germline ends. The CDR3 extends over 14 amino acids. The CDR3 nucleotides are TGTGCCAGCAGCTTAGAATGGGGAAAGGAGACCCAGTACTTC. This sequence encodes CASSLEWGKETQYF.

At least ten counts were recorded for this clonotype. This chain uses TRBV7-2 with TRBJ2-1; no clear D. Looked up from germline, CDR1 is SGHTA and CDR2 is FQGNSA. Trimming left V 1 base short and J 6 bases short, with 4 bases between. This CDR3 has 12 amino acids. DNA for the CDR3: TGTGCCAGCAGCTTAGTCTCCAATGAGCAGTTCTTC. Translated: CASSLVSNEQFF.

The chain combines TRBV11-2 with TRBJ2-5; 8 bases map to TRBD2. This CDR3 has 18 amino acids. The V gene end was trimmed by 4 bases and the J gene end by 6 bases; junction bases not matched to a gene: 19. Per the germline V gene, CDR1 is SGHAT and CDR2 is FQNNGV. DNA of the CDR3: TGTGCCAGCAGCTCCTCACCGTGGACTAGCAAAGGGGGGAAGACCCAGTACTTC. Translating gives CASSSSPWTSKGGKTQYF.

The gene calls are TRBV5-1 and TRBJ2-7, with a tentative D call TRBD2 (6 bases). Trimming stripped 5 bases from V and 4 bases from J, with 19 bases between. Germline CDR1 is SGHRS and CDR2 is YFSETQ. The CDR3 contains 15 residues. The CDR3 loop reads CASRVRAGMTYEQYF. The CDR3 nucleotides read TGCGCCAGCAGAGTGAGGGCGGGAATGACGTACGAGCAGTACTTC.

This chain joins TRBV29-1 and TRBJ2-7; TRBD1 matches at 8 bases. The CDR3 totals 17 residues. CDR1 is SQVTM, CDR2 ANQGSEA, per germline. V gave up 1 base and J gave up 3 bases; unmatched junction bases: 14. As DNA, the CDR3 is TGCAGCGTTGAAGCTCCTCGCAGGGGGCGGGCAGGCTACGAGCAGTACTTC. This codes for CSVEAPRRGRAGYEQYF.

This clonotype appeared many times. The gene calls are TRBV20-1 and TRBJ1-1; the D gene is possibly TRBD1 (5 bases). Trimming left V 4 bases short and J 5 bases short, with 23 bases between. The CDR3 consists of 16 residues. Germline assignment: CDR1 DFQATT and CDR2 SNEGSKA (reference sequence). DNA of the CDR3: TGCAGTGCTAAAGGGTTCGTTCGGGAATCAGGGACTGAAGCTTTCTTT. Encoded protein: CSAKGFVRESGTEAFF.

The chain is built from TRBV20-1 and TRBJ2-7, with a possible D match to TRBD2 (5 bases). V was shortened by 1 base and J by 1 base, with 11 bases between the two germline ends. The CDR3 spans 14 residues. CDR1 is DFQATT, CDR2 SNEGSKA, per germline (reference sequence). The CDR3 here is CSARVQAESYEQYF. CDR3 coding DNA: TGCAGTGCTAGAGTCCAAGCGGAGTCCTACGAGCAGTACTTC.

This clonotype turned up a few times. The rearrangement joins TRBV19 to TRBJ2-1, with 7 bases lining up with TRBD2. V was clipped by 1 base and J by 0 bases; unmatched bases: 6. Germline V gene lookup returns CDR1 LNHDA and CDR2 SQIVND (reference sequence). CDR3 length: 17 residues. The CDR3 nucleotides are TGTGCCAGTAGTATAGCGCCCGGGAGGAGCTCCTACAATGAGCAGTTCTTC. Residues: CASSIAPGRSSYNEQFF.